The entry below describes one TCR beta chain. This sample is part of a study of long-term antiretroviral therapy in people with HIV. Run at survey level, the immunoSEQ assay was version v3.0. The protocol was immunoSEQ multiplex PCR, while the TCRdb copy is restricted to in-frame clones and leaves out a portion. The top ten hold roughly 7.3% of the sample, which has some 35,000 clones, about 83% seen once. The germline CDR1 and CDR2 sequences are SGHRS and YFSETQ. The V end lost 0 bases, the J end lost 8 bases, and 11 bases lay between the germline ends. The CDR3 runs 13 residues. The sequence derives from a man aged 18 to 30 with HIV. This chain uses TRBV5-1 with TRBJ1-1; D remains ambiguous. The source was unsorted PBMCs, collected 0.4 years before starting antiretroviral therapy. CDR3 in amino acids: CASSLGWEGEAFF. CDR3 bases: TGCGCCAGCAGCTTGGGATGGGAAGGAGAAGCTTTCTTT.